This TCR beta chain emerged from a study of shared clonotypes between healthy human individuals. V gave up 7 bases and J gave up 7 bases, with 14 bases separating them. This CDR3 contains 13 residues. Germline loops: CDR1 LNHNV, CDR2 YYDKDF (reference sequence). Study-wide findings and caveats: It was observed that approximately 5% of naive CD4 clonotypes were shared across several donors. In general, naive subsets displayed greater estimated richness than memory subsets did.

On this clone: The antigen is undetermined.

Clones were sequenced by immunoSEQ multiplex PCR, and TCRdb holds only the in-frame ones, with some missing. The sample comprises hundreds of thousands of clones, about 91% of which are singletons, and more than 20% rests with the top ten. Naive CD8 cells, CD45RO-negative and positively selected for CCR7, excluded terminally differentiated effector memory CD45RA+ cells. Adult donors, all healthy and HIV-negative, had no recent acute infections or vaccinations. This clonotype originated in a man aged 30 to 45 in good health. The V call is TRBV15, the J call TRBJ2-1; D is uncertain. Sequencing was carried out using naive CD8+ T cells sorted from blood. The CDR3 nucleotides are TGTGCCACCACCCAGAGTCTGCTGAATGAGCAGTTCTTC. It yields the protein CATTQSLLNEQFF.